A selection of T cell receptor beta chains follows, all from one sample in a study of T-cell memory formation after mild COVID-19. TCRdb reanalysed the 5' RACE reads using MiXCR and keeps one entry per CDR3 protein. The table lists about 560,000 distinct CDR3 sequences, approximately 21% of them singletons, with roughly 8.3% in the top ten. The sequenced material came from PBMCs or a T cell subset sorted from them (not recorded which). The receptor source for this set is an adult woman who had mild COVID-19 (a few samples of this study predate the infection). Cell type and time point are not known. CDR3s include the opening cysteine and the closing phenylalanine or tryptophan. The D gene is left open where the match is weak. Clone size is given for some rows only: seen once, a few or many times, or a class if the clone is expanded.

clone_size j_call v_call d_call cdr3_nt cdr3_aa
few TRBJ1-1 TRBV30 . TGTGCCTGGTCAGCGGGGACCGCCACTGAAGCTTTCTTT CAWSAGTATEAFF
. TRBJ1-2 TRBV3-1 TRBD1 TGTGCCAGCAGTCCCGGAACAGGGGGCGCGGGCGGCTACACCTTC CASSPGTGGAGGYTF
few TRBJ1-1 TRBV29-1 . TGCAGCGTTGAAGTTCAGGGTTCAAACACTGAAGCTTTCTTT CSVEVQGSNTEAFF
few TRBJ2-3 TRBV6-1 . TGTGCCAGCAGTGAAGTAGAGGGGGGAGGAGGGGGCACAGATACGCAGTATTTT CASSEVEGGGGGTDTQYF
. TRBJ2-2 TRBV5-4 TRBD2 TGTGCCAGCAGCTCGGGACTAGCGGGAGAGACAAACACCGGGGAGCTGTTTTTT CASSSGLAGETNTGELFF
. TRBJ2-7 TRBV10-3 . TGTGCCATCAGTGCACAGGGACCCAACGAGCAGTACTTC CAISAQGPNEQYF
few TRBJ2-1 TRBV24-1 . TGTGCCACCAGTGACCCGGACAGAAGCTCCTACAATGAGCAGTTCTTC CATSDPDRSSYNEQFF
. TRBJ2-1 TRBV12-3/TRBV12-4 TRBD2 TGTGCCAGCAGTCCCCCAACTAGCGGGAGTAAGAATGAGCAGTTCTTC CASSPPTSGSKNEQFF
. TRBJ1-6 TRBV11-2 . TGTGCCAGCAGCCCTGGGCAGGGGCAATCACCCCTCCACTTT CASSPGQGQSPLHF
few TRBJ2-3 TRBV4-3 . TGCGCCAGCAGCCCTGGCCAGGTCAGCACAGATACGCAGTATTTT CASSPGQVSTDTQYF
. TRBJ2-7 TRBV7-9 . TGTGCCAGCAGCTTAGTTGGGGGCAGGGACGAGCAGTACTTC CASSLVGGRDEQYF
few TRBJ2-3 TRBV25-1 TRBD2 TGTGCCAGCAGTGACCGCGGGGGGTGGGATACGCAGTATTTT CASSDRGGWDTQYF
. TRBJ2-4 TRBV5-1 TRBD2 TGCGCCAGCAGCCTCGCGGGGGGGCCAAACATTCAGTACTTC CASSLAGGPNIQYF
. TRBJ1-2 TRBV19 . TGTGCCAGTAGTATCCGCCTACACCCCAGTTCAATAAACTATGGCTACACCTTC CASSIRLHPSSINYGYTF
few TRBJ2-5 TRBV28 . TGTGCCAGCAGTTACAGGGAGTACCAAGAGACCCAGTACTTC CASSYREYQETQYF
. TRBJ1-4 TRBV6-6 . TGTGCCAGCAGTTACCAGGGGAAGAGGGATGAAAAACTGTTTTTT CASSYQGKRDEKLFF
. TRBJ2-7 TRBV10-3 TRBD2 TGTGCCATCAGTGAGGGGGCCCTAGCGGGAGGGCCACCCCGCAACGAGCAGTACTTC CAISEGALAGGPPRNEQYF
many TRBJ1-6 TRBV11-2 TRBD1 TGTGCCAGCAGCCTGGACAGGGTAAATTCACCCCTCCACTTT CASSLDRVNSPLHF
. TRBJ2-1 TRBV6-5 . TGTGCCAGCAGTTACGGTCCGGTCTCCTACAATGAGCAGTTCTTC CASSYGPVSYNEQFF
. TRBJ2-5 TRBV19 TRBD1 TGTGCCAGTAGTGACAGGGGGTCAGAGACCCAGTACTTC CASSDRGSETQYF
few TRBJ2-3 TRBV7-6 . TGTGCCAGCAGCTGGGACTTCACAGATACGCAGTATTTT CASSWDFTDTQYF
few TRBJ1-2 TRBV6-5 . TGTGCCAGCAGCCCTGACGAGGCGGATGGCTACACCTTC CASSPDEADGYTF
. TRBJ1-5 TRBV2 TRBD1 TGTGCCAGCAGGGGGGACAGGGGGTCGCATCAGCCCCAGCATTTT CASRGDRGSHQPQHF
few TRBJ2-5 TRBV6-6 TRBD2 TGTGCCAGCACCTCGACTAGCGGATTTCAAGAGACCCAGTACTTC CASTSTSGFQETQYF
. TRBJ1-1 TRBV6-5 . TGTGCCAGCGATGCGCGGACCCCGAACACTGAAGCTTTCTTT CASDARTPNTEAFF
. TRBJ2-2 TRBV25-1 TRBD2 TGTGCCAGCAGTGCCACTAGCGGGCCCGTCACCGGGGAGCTGTTTTTT CASSATSGPVTGELFF
many TRBJ2-1 TRBV7-8 TRBD2 TGTGCCAGCAGAAGACAGCGGGGGGCGGGATCCTACAATGAGCAGTTCTTC CASRRQRGAGSYNEQFF
many TRBJ2-3 TRBV7-9 . TGTGCCAGCAGCGGCCGTCAGGTTAGCACAGATACGCAGTATTTT CASSGRQVSTDTQYF
few TRBJ2-2 TRBV7-6 TRBD2 TGTGCCAGCAGCTCTAGCTCTCTGCCGGGACTAGAGAACACCGGGGAGCTGTTTTTT CASSSSSLPGLENTGELFF